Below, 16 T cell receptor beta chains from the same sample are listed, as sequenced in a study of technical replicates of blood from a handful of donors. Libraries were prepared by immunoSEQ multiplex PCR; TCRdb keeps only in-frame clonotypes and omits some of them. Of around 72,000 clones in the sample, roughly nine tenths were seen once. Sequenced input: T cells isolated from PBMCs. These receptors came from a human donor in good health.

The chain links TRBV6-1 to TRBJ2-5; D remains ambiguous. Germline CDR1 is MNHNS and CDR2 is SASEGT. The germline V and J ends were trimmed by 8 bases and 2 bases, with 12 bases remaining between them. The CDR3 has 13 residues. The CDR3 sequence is CASLTNGQETQYF. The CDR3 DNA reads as TGTGCCAGCCTAACTAACGGACAAGAGACCCAGTACTTC.

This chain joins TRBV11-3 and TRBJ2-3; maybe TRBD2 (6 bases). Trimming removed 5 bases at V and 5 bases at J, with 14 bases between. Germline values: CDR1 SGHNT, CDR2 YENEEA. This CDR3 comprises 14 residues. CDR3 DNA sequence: TGTGCCAGCAGCGAGGGGCGGGAAGTAGATACGCAGTATTTT. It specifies CASSEGREVDTQYF.

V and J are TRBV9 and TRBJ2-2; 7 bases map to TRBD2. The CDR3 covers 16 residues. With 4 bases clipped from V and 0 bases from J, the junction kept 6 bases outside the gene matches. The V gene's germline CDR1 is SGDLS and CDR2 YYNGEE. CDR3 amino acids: CASSLLAGPNTGELFF. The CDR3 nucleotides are TGTGCCAGCAGCCTATTAGCGGGCCCGAACACCGGGGAGCTGTTTTTT.

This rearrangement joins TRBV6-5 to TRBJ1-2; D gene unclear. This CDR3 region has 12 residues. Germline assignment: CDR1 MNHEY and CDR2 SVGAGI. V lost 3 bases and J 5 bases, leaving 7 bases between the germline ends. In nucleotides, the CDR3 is TGTGCCAGCAGTTATAGAGGATATGGCTACACCTTC. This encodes CASSYRGYGYTF.

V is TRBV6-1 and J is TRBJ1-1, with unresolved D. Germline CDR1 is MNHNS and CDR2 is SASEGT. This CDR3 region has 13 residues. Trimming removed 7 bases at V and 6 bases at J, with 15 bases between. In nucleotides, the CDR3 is TGTGCCAGCAAGTCCTCCGGCGGATCTGAAGCTTTCTTT. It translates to CASKSSGGSEAFF.

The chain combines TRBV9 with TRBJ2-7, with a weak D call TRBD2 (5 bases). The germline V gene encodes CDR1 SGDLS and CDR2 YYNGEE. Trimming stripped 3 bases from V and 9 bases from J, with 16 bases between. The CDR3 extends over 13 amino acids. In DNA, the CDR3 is TGTGCCAGCAGCGCCCTCAACCGGGGAGCGCAGTACTTC. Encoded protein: CASSALNRGAQYF. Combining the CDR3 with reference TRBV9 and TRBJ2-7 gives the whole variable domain DSGVTQTPKHLITATGQRVTLRCSPRSGDLSVYWYQQSLDQGLQFLIQYYNGEERAKGNILERFSAQQFPDLHSELNLSSLELGDSALYFCASSALNRGAQYFGPGTRLTVT.

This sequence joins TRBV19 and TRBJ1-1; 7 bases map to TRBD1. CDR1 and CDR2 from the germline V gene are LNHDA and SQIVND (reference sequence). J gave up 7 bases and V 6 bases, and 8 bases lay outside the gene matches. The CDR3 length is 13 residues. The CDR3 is CASRGTERLEAFF. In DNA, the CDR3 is TGTGCCAGTAGGGGGACAGAGCGTCTTGAAGCTTTCTTT.

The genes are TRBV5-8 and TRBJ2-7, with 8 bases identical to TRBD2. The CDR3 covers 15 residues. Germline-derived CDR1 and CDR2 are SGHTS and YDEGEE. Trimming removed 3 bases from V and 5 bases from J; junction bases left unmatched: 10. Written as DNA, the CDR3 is TGTGCCAGCAGCTCCGATATGACTAGCGCCGACGAGCAGTACTTC. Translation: CASSSDMTSADEQYF.

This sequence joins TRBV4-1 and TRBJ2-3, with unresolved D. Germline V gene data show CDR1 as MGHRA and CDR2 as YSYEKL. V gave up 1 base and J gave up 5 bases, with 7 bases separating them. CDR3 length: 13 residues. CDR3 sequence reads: CASSQARGDTQYF. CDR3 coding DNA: TGCGCCAGCAGCCAAGCGAGAGGAGATACGCAGTATTTT.

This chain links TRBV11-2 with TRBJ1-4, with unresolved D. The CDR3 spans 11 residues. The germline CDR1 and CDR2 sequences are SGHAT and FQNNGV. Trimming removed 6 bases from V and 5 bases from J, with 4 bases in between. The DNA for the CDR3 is TGTGCCAGCAGGGAGAATGAAAAACTGTTTTTT. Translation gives CASRENEKLFF.

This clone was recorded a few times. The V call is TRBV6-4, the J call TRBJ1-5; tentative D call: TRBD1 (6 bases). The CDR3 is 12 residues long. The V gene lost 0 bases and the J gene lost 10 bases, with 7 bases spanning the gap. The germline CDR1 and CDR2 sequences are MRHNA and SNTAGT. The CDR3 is CASSDSGGPQHF. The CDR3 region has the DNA TGTGCCAGCAGTGACTCAGGGGGTCCCCAGCATTTT.

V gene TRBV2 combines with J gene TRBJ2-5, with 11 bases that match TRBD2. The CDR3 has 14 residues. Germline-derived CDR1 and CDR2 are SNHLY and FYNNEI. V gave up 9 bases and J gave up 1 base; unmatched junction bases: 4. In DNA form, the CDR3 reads TGTGCCAGAGGGACTAGCGGAACCCAAGAGACCCAGTACTTC. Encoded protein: CARGTSGTQETQYF.

CDR3 region: CASSLRAPGQVFNTEAFF. DNA for the CDR3: TGCGCCAGCAGCCTAAGGGCTCCGGGACAGGTGTTTAACACTGAAGCTTTCTTT. The chain has TRBV4-3 and TRBJ1-1; 8 nucleotides agree with TRBD1. The germline V gene has CDR1 LGHNA and CDR2 YSLEER. The V segment lost 4 bases and the J segment 2 bases; nucleotides outside the gene matches: 15. The CDR3 contains 18 residues.

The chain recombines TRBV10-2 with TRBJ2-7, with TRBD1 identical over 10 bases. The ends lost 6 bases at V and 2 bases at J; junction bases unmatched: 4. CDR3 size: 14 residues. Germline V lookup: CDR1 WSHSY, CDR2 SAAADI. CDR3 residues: CASRLGQGAYEQYF. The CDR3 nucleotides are TGCGCCAGCAGACTAGGACAGGGGGCCTACGAGCAGTACTTC.

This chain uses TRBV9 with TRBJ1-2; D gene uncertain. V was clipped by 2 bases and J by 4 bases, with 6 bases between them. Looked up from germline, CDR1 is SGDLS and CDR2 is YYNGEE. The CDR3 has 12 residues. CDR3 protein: CASSVSSYGYTF. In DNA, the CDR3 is TGTGCCAGCAGCGTTAGCTCCTATGGCTACACCTTC. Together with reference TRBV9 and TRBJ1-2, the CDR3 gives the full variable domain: DSGVTQTPKHLITATGQRVTLRCSPRSGDLSVYWYQQSLDQGLQFLIQYYNGEERAKGNILERFSAQQFPDLHSELNLSSLELGDSALYFCASSVSSYGYTFGSGTRLTVV.

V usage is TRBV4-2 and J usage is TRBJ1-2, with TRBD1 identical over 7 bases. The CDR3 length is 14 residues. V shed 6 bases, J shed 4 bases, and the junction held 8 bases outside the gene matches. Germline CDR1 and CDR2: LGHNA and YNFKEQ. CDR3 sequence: CASRVEQGIYGYTF. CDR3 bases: TGTGCCAGCAGGGTTGAACAGGGGATCTATGGCTACACCTTC.